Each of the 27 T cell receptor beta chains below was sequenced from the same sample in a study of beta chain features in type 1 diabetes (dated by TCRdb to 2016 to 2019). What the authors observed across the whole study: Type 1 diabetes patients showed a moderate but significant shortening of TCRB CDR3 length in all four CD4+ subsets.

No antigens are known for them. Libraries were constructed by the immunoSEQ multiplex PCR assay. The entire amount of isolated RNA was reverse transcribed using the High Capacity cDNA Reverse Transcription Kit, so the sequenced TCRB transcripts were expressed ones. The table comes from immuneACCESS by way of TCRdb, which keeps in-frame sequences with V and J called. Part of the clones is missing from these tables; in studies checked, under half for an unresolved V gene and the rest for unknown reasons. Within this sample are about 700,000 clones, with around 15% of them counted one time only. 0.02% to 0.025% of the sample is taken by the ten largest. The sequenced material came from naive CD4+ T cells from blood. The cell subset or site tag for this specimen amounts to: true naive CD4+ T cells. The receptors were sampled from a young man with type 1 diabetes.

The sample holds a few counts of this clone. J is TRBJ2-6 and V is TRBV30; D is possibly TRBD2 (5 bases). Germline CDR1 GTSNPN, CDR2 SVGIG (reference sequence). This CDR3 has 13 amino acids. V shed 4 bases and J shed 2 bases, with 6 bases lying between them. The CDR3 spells CAWTGAGANVLTF. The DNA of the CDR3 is TGTGCCTGGACCGGGGCTGGGGCCAACGTCCTGACTTTC. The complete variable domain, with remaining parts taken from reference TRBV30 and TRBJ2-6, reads SQTIHQWPATLVQPVGSPLSLECTVEGTSNPNLYWYRQAAGRGLQLLFYSVGIGQISSEVPQNLSASRPQDRQFILSSKKLLLSDSGFYLCAWTGAGANVLTFGAGSRLTVL.

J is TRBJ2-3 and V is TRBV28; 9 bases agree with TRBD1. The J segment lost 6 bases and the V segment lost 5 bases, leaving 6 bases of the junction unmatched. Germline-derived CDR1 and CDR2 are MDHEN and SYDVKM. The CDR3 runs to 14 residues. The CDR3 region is CASSRTGAGDTQYF. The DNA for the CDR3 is TGTGCCAGCAGTCGGACAGGGGCAGGGGATACGCAGTATTTT.

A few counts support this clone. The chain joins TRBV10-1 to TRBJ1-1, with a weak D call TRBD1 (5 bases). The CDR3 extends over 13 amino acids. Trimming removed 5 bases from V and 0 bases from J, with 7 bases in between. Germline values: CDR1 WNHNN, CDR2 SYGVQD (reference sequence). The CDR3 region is CASSPGMNTEAFF. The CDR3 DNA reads TGCGCCAGCAGTCCAGGGATGAACACTGAAGCTTTCTTT.

CDR3 region: CATSRDLEVLHF. CDR3 DNA sequence: TGTGCCACCAGCAGAGATCTAGAGGTCCTCCACTTT. V gene TRBV15 combines with J gene TRBJ1-6, with D unclear. CDR1 and CDR2 (germline): LNHNV, YYDKDF (reference sequence). The V and J ends lost 0 bases and 15 bases respectively, with 9 bases between them. This CDR3 has 12 residues.

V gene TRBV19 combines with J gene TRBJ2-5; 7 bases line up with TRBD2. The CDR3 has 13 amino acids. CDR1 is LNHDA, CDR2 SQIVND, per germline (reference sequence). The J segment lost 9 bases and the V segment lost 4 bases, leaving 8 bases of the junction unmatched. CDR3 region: CASSTTREGAQYF. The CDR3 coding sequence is TGTGCCAGTAGTACCACTAGGGAGGGTGCCCAGTACTTC.

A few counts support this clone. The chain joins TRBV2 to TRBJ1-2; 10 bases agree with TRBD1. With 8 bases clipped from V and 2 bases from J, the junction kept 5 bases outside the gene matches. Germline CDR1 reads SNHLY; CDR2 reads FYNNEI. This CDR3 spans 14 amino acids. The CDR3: CASRRDRGNYGYTF. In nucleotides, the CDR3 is TGTGCCAGCCGCCGGGACAGGGGCAACTATGGCTACACCTTC.

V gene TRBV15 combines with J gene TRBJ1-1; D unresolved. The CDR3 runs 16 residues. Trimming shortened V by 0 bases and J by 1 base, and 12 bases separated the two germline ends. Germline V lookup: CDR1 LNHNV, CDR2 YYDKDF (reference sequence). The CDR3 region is CATSRDLWQTNTEAFF. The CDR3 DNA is TGTGCCACCAGCAGAGATCTGTGGCAGACGAACACTGAAGCTTTCTTT. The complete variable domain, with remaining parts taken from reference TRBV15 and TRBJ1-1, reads DAMVIQNPRYQVTQFGKPVTLSCSQTLNHNVMYWYQQKSSQAPKLLFHYYDKDFNNEADTPDNFQSRRPNTSFCFLDIRSPGLGDTAMYLCATSRDLWQTNTEAFFGQGTRLTVV.

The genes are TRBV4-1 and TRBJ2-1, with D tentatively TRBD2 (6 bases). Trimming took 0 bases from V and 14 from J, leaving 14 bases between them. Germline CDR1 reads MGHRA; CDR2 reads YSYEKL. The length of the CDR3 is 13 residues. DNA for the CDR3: TGCGCCAGCAGCCAAGATCGGGAGACTAGGGAGTTCTTC. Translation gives CASSQDRETREFF.

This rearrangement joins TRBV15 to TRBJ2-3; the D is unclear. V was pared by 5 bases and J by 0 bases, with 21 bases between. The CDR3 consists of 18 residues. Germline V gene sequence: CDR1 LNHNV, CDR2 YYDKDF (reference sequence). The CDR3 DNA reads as TGTGCCACCAGCCCCCAAAGCCCCGCGATCACTAGCACAGATACGCAGTATTTT. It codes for CATSPQSPAITSTDTQYF. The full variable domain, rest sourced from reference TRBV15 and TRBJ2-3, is DAMVIQNPRYQVTQFGKPVTLSCSQTLNHNVMYWYQQKSSQAPKLLFHYYDKDFNNEADTPDNFQSRRPNTSFCFLDIRSPGLGDTAMYLCATSPQSPAITSTDTQYFGPGTRLTVL.

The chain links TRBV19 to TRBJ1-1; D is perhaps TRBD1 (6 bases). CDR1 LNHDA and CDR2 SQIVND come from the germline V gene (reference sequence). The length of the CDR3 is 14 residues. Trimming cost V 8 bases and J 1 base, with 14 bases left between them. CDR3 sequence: CASVYREGNTEAFF. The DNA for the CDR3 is TGTGCCAGTGTCTACAGGGAGGGGAACACTGAAGCTTTCTTT.

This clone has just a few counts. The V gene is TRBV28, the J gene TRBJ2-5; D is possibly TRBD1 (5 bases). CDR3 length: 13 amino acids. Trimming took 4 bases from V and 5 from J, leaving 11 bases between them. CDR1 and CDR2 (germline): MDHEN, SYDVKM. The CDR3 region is CASSSSGIETQYF. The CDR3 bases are TGTGCCAGCAGTTCCTCAGGGATCGAGACCCAGTACTTC.

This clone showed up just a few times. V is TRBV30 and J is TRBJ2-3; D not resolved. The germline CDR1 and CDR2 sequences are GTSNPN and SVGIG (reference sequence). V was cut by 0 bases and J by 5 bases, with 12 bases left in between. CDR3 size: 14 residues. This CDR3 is CAWSVLRSKDTQYF. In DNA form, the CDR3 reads TGTGCCTGGAGTGTATTAAGGTCGAAAGATACGCAGTATTTT.

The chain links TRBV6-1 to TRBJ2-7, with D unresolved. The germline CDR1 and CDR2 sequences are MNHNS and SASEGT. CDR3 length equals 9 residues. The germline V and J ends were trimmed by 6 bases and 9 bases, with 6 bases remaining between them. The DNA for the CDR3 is TGTGCCAGCAGGGCGTGGCAGTACTTC. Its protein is CASRAWQYF.

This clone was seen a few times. The CDR3 nucleotides are TGTGCCAGCAGCTTAGGGCTGGGTCAGGGTTACTCTGGGGCCAACGTCCTGACTTTC. Protein sequence: CASSLGLGQGYSGANVLTF. The V gene is TRBV7-9, the J gene TRBJ2-6; maybe TRBD1 (5 bases). Per germline, CDR1 SEHNR and CDR2 FQNEAQ (reference sequence). Trimming pared 1 base from V and 0 bases from J, leaving 16 bases between. This CDR3 spans 19 amino acids. Looking up the rest from reference TRBV7-9 and TRBJ2-6 gives the full variable domain: DTGVSQNPRHKITKRGQNVTFRCDPISEHNRLYWYRQTLGQGPEFLTYFQNEAQLEKSRLLSDRFSAERPKGSFSTLEIQRTEQGDSAMYLCASSLGLGQGYSGANVLTFGAGSRLTVL.

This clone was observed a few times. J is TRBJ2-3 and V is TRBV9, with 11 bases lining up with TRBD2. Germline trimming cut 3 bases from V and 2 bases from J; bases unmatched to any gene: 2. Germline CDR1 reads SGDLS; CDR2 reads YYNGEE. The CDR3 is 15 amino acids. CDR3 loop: CASSGLAGITDTQYF. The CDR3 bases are TGTGCCAGCAGCGGACTAGCGGGGATCACAGATACGCAGTATTTT. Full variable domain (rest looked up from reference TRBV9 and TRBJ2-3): DSGVTQTPKHLITATGQRVTLRCSPRSGDLSVYWYQQSLDQGLQFLIQYYNGEERAKGNILERFSAQQFPDLHSELNLSSLELGDSALYFCASSGLAGITDTQYFGPGTRLTVL.

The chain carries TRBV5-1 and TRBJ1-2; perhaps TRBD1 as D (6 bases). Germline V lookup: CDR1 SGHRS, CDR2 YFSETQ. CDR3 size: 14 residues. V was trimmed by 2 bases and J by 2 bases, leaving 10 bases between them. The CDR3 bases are TGCGCCAGCAGCTTTGACAGGCCAAACTATGGCTACACCTTC. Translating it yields CASSFDRPNYGYTF.

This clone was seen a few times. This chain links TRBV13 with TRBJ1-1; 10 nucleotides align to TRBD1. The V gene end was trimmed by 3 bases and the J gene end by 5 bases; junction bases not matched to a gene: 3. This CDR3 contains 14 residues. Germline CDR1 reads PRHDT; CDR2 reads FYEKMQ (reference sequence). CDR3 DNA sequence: TGTGCCAGCAGCTTCCGACAGGGGGCGACTGAAGCTTTCTTT. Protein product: CASSFRQGATEAFF.

The CDR3 loop is CASSLPPGEGSYNEQFF. The CDR3 DNA follows: TGTGCCAGCAGCCTTCCACCAGGGGAGGGCTCCTACAATGAGCAGTTCTTC. The gene calls are TRBV11-2 and TRBJ2-1; possible D gene TRBD2, 7 bases. Germline CDR1 SGHAT, CDR2 FQNNGV. The CDR3 is 17 residues long. V was pared by 5 bases and J by 0 bases, with 17 bases between. The variable domain in full, with the rest retrieved from reference TRBV11-2 and TRBJ2-1, is EAGVAQSPRYKIIEKRQSVAFWCNPISGHATLYWYQQILGQGPKLLIQFQNNGVVDDSQLPKDRFSAERLKGVDSTLKIQPAKLEDSAVYLCASSLPPGEGSYNEQFFGPGTRLTVL.

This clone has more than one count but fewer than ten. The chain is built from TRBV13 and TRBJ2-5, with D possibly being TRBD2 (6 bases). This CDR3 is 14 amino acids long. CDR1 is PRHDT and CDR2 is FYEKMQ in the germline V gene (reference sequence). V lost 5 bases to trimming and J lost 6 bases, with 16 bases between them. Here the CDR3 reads CASSPRDWGKTQYF. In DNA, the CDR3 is TGTGCCAGCAGCCCCCGGGACTGGGGCAAGACCCAGTACTTC.

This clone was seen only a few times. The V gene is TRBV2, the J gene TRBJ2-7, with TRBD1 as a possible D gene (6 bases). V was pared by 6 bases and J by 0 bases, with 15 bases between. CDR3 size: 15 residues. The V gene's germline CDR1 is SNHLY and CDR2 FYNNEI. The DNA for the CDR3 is TGTGCCAGCAGACTCGAACAGGGAGCCTCCTACGAGCAGTACTTC. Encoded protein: CASRLEQGASYEQYF.

CDR3 sequence reads: CASSTTSGGETQYF. CDR3 DNA sequence: TGTGCCAGCAGCACCACTAGCGGGGGAGAGACCCAGTACTTC. This chain links TRBV7-7 with TRBJ2-5, with 11 bases aligning to TRBD2. After removal of 5 bases from V and 4 bases from J, the junction contained 3 bases not matched to a gene. Germline lookup yields CDR1 SSHAT and CDR2 FNYEAQ (reference sequence). CDR3 size: 14 residues.

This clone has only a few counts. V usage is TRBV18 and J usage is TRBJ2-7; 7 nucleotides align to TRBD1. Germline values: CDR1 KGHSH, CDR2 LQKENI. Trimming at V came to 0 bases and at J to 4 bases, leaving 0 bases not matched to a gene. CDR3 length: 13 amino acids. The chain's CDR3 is CASSPPGQYEQYF. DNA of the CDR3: TGTGCCAGCTCACCACCGGGACAGTACGAGCAGTACTTC.

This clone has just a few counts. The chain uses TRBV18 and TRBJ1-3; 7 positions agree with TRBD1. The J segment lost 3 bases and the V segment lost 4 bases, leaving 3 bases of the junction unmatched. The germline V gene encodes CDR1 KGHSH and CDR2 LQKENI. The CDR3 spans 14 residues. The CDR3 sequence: CASSQGALGNTIYF. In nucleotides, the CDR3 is TGTGCCAGCTCACAGGGGGCACTTGGAAACACCATATATTTT.

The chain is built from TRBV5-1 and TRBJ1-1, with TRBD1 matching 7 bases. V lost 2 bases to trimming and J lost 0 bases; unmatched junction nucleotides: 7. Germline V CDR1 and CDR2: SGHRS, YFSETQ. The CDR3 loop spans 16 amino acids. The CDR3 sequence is CASSFLAGGMNTEAFF. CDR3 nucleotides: TGCGCCAGCAGCTTTTTGGCAGGGGGGATGAACACTGAAGCTTTCTTT.

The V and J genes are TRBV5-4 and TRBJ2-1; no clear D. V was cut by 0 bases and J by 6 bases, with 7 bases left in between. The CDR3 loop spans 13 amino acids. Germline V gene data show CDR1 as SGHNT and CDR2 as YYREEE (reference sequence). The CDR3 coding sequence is TGTGCCAGCAGCTTGGTTGGGTCCAATGAGCAGTTCTTC. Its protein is CASSLVGSNEQFF.

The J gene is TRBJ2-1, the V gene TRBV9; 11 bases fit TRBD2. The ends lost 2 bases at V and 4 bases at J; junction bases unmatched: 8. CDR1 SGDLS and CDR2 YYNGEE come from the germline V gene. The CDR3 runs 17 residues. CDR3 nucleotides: TGTGCCAGCAGCGTCACCGAGGCTAGCGGGGGGTACAATGAGCAGTTCTTC. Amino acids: CASSVTEASGGYNEQFF.

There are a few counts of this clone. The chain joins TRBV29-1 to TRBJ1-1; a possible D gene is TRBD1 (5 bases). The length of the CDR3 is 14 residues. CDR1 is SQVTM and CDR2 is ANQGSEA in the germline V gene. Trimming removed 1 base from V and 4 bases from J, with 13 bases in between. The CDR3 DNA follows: TGCAGCGTTGAAGCGGGGGTCTTCTTCACTGAAGCTTTCTTT. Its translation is CSVEAGVFFTEAFF.